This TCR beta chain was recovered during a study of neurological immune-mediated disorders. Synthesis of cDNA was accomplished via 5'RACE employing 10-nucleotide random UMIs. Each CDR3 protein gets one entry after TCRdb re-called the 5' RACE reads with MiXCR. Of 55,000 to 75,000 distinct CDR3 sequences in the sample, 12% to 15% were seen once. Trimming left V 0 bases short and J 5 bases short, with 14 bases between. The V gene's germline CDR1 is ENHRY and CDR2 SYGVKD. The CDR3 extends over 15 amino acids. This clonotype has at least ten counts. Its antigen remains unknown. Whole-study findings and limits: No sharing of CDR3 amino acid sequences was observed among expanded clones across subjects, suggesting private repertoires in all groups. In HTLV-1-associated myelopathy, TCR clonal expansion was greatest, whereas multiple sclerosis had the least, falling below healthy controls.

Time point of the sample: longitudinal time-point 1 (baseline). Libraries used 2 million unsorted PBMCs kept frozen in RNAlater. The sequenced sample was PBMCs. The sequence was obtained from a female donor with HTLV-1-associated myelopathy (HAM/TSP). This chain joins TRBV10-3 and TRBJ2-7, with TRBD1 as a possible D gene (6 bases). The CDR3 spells CAISESGQGYHEQYF. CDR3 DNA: TGTGCCATCAGTGAGTCGGGGCAGGGGTACCACGAGCAGTACTTC.